This entry lists 18 T cell receptor beta chains sequenced from one sample in a study of CD8 T cells in ankylosing spondylitis. General study results and limits: Typical of ankylosing spondylitis blood, it appeared, was a TCR beta motif of roughly eight highly homologous variants.

These TCRs' antigens remain unknown. TCRdb re-derived calls from the 5' RACE reads in MiXCR, one entry per CDR3 protein. The sample has about 700,000 distinct CDR3 sequences; over 15% are singletons. The sequenced sample was blood, either unsorted or a sorted T cell fraction (not recorded which). These receptors came from a male donor with ankylosing spondylitis.

In its sample, this clonotype was seen many times. The genes are TRBV2 and TRBJ1-2; D is perhaps TRBD1 (5 bases). The CDR3 covers 13 residues. CDR1 SNHLY and CDR2 FYNNEI come from the germline V gene. Between the trimmed V and J ends, which lost 7 bases and 4 bases, there was a span of 13 bases. CDR3 region: CASTQAGVYGYTF. CDR3 nucleotide sequence: TGTGCCAGCACTCAAGCGGGGGTCTATGGCTACACCTTC.

The chain's CDR3 is CASSGLAGSEQYF. In nucleotides, the CDR3 is TGTGCCAGCTCGGGACTAGCGGGATCAGAGCAGTACTTC. The chain recombines TRBV27 with TRBJ2-7, with 13 bases aligning to TRBD2. The V gene end was trimmed by 8 bases and the J gene end by 7 bases; junction bases not matched to a gene: 5. Germline assignment: CDR1 MNHEY and CDR2 SMNVEV (reference sequence). The CDR3 spans 13 residues.

The chain couples TRBV10-3 to TRBJ1-2; TRBD1 aligns across 7 bases. V trimming: 0 bases; J trimming: 3 bases; junction bases outside the gene matches: 4. Looked up from germline, CDR1 is ENHRY and CDR2 is SYGVKD. The CDR3 sequence is 15 residues long. In DNA, the CDR3 is TGTGCCATCAGTGAGTCGGCAGGGGGTGACTATGGCTACACCTTC. This codes for CAISESAGGDYGYTF.

The chain links TRBV20-1 to TRBJ1-5; TRBD1 is a possible D gene (5 bases). Germline V gene lookup returns CDR1 DFQATT and CDR2 SNEGSKA (reference sequence). The CDR3 runs 13 residues. V dropped 4 bases and J dropped 4 bases, with 11 bases sitting between them. In DNA form, the CDR3 reads TGCAGTGCTACCCGGGACCGTAATCAGCCCCAGCATTTT. This translates into CSATRDRNQPQHF.

V usage is TRBV12-3 or TRBV12-4 and J usage is TRBJ2-7, with D perhaps given as TRBD1 or TRBD2 (5 bases each). The CDR3 has 16 residues. Between the trimmed V and J ends, which lost 4 bases and 0 bases, there was a span of 16 bases. The CDR3 bases are TGTGCCAGCAGTTCCAAGCCCGGGGCAAACTCCTACGAGCAGTACTTC. This sequence encodes CASSSKPGANSYEQYF.

The chain is built from TRBV9 and TRBJ1-2; 8 bases are shared with TRBD1. The CDR3 runs 17 residues. Germline V gene lookup returns CDR1 SGDLS and CDR2 YYNGEE. The V and J ends lost 6 bases and 0 bases, in that order; junction bases with no gene match: 13. The CDR3 region has the DNA TGTGCCAGCACCCCGGGACAGGCAAACCGCGCTAACTATGGCTACACCTTC. As protein: CASTPGQANRANYGYTF.

This clonotype was observed a handful of times. The V gene is TRBV5-5, the J gene TRBJ2-7, with D possibly being TRBD2 (6 bases). Trimming left V 4 bases short and J 3 bases short, with 11 bases between. This CDR3 has 13 residues. Germline-derived CDR1 and CDR2 are SGHKS and YYEKEE (reference sequence). The CDR3 DNA reads TGTGCCAGCAGCCGGGAGAACCTCTACGAGCAGTACTTC. Translating it yields CASSRENLYEQYF.

V is TRBV11-1 and J is TRBJ2-4, with 12 bases lining up with TRBD2. Trimming at V came to 5 bases and at J to 0 bases, leaving 8 bases not matched to a gene. Per the germline V gene, CDR1 is SGHAT and CDR2 is FQDESV (reference sequence). The CDR3 covers 18 residues. Here the CDR3 reads CASSPGLAGNIAKNIQYF. In DNA form, the CDR3 reads TGTGCCAGCAGCCCAGGACTAGCGGGAAACATAGCCAAAAACATTCAGTACTTC.

This clonotype was counted only a few times. V and J are TRBV15 and TRBJ2-3; possible D gene TRBD1, 5 bases. This CDR3 region has 16 residues. Germline CDR1 is LNHNV and CDR2 is YYDKDF (reference sequence). V gave up 3 bases and J gave up 6 bases, with 19 bases separating them. In nucleotides, the CDR3 is TGTGCCACCAGCAGCGGACAAACCCTATCAATGGATACGCAGTATTTT. Its translation is CATSSGQTLSMDTQYF. The full variable domain, in which reference TRBV15 and TRBJ2-3 provide the parts outside the CDR3, is DAMVIQNPRYQVTQFGKPVTLSCSQTLNHNVMYWYQQKSSQAPKLLFHYYDKDFNNEADTPDNFQSRRPNTSFCFLDIRSPGLGDTAMYLCATSSGQTLSMDTQYFGPGTRLTVL.

This chain connects TRBV29-1 to TRBJ1-1; 7 bases are shared with TRBD1. This CDR3 has 15 amino acids. Per germline, CDR1 SQVTM and CDR2 ANQGSEA. Trimming removed 4 bases from V and 4 bases from J; junction bases left unmatched: 12. The CDR3 DNA is TGCAGCGTTGCTGGACAGGAGGTAGGGGGCACTGAAGCTTTCTTT. It is translated as CSVAGQEVGGTEAFF.

This clonotype was observed a handful of times. The chain combines TRBV25-1 with TRBJ2-1, with D perhaps matching TRBD1 or TRBD2 (6 bases each). Germline CDR1 MGHDK, CDR2 SYGVNS. Trimming took off 7 bases at V and 7 bases at J, with 17 bases between the two ends. The CDR3 extends over 14 amino acids. In nucleotides, the CDR3 is TGTGCCAGCAAGGGGGGTAGGTGGTGGAATGAGCAGTTCTTC. Translated, it gives CASKGGRWWNEQFF.

The rearrangement joins TRBV7-2 to TRBJ2-2; D remains ambiguous. From germline, CDR1 is SGHTA and CDR2 FQGNSA. This CDR3 region has 16 residues. V was pared by 2 bases and J by 1 base, with 11 bases between. CDR3 in DNA: TGTGCCAGCAGCTTACTTCCAGAGCGGAACACCGGGGAGCTGTTTTTT. Translated: CASSLLPERNTGELFF.

The chain employs TRBV7-8 and TRBJ1-1, with D uncertain. Deletions cut 4 bases from V and 3 bases from J, with 9 bases between. The CDR3 totals 13 residues. CDR1 SGHVS and CDR2 FQNEAQ come from the germline V gene. CDR3 region: CASSSTADTEAFF. The DNA for the CDR3 is TGTGCCAGCAGCTCCACAGCGGACACTGAAGCTTTCTTT.

This clonotype was counted between two and nine times. The chain has TRBV15 and TRBJ2-3, with D tentatively TRBD1 (6 bases). Trimming pared 0 bases from V and 4 bases from J, leaving 17 bases between. Germline CDR1 LNHNV, CDR2 YYDKDF (reference sequence). The CDR3 is made up of 17 amino acids. CDR3 DNA sequence: TGTGCCACCAGCAGAGATCGTAGGCAGGGGATGGCAGATACGCAGTATTTT. It translates to CATSRDRRQGMADTQYF.

This clonotype was observed many times. The rearrangement links TRBV12-3 or TRBV12-4 to TRBJ1-1, with 9 bases identical to TRBD1. The CDR3 has 15 residues. The V segment lost 6 bases and the J segment 2 bases; nucleotides outside the gene matches: 7. In DNA form, the CDR3 reads TGTGCCAGCAGCCCCCAGGACAGGGGCAACACTGAAGCTTTCTTT. Protein product: CASSPQDRGNTEAFF.

In its sample, this clonotype was seen many times. The chain combines TRBV12-3 or TRBV12-4 with TRBJ2-7; no firm D call. This CDR3 is built from 13 residues. Trimming cost V 3 bases and J 4 bases, with 10 bases left between them. In DNA form, the CDR3 reads TGTGCCAGCAGTTTGATTTCGGGTTACGAGCAGTACTTC. Translated, it gives CASSLISGYEQYF.

DNA for the CDR3: TGTGCCACCAGTGATGGCCTAAGCGATAGATCGTACAATGAGCAGTTCTTC. It yields the protein CATSDGLSDRSYNEQFF. The genes are TRBV24-1 and TRBJ2-1; D is unresolved. The germline V gene has CDR1 KGHDR and CDR2 SFDVKD. With 3 bases removed from V and 4 bases from J, the gap between germline ends came to 18 bases. The CDR3 extends over 17 amino acids.

As regards this clonotype: A read error is possible here, since a much larger clone lies one base away. The chain combines TRBV7-3 with TRBJ1-1, with D hard to call. The germline gives CDR1 SGHTA, CDR2 FQGTGA. The CDR3 length is 13 residues. CDR3 in DNA: TGTGTCAGCAGCTTAATATTGAACACTGAAGCTTTCTTT. This translates into CVSSLILNTEAFF.